Below are 16 T cell receptor beta chains sequenced from a single sample in a study of T cell changes during pregnancy in multiple sclerosis (dated by TCRdb to the late 2010s). The receptor library was made with the immunoSEQ multiplex PCR assay. Here the immuneACCESS table is served through TCRdb, limited to in-frame sequences with V and J called. Missing clones are a known gap in these copies; in checked studies unresolved V genes cover under half, and the rest lacks a known reason. This sample is represented by nearly 45,000 clones; around 96% of them were singletons. 0.89% of the sample is in the top ten clones. Sequenced here: peripheral blood, sampled in the second trimester of pregnancy. Receptors were obtained from a female donor with multiple sclerosis, enrolled in a pregnancy study.

The chain couples TRBV6-4 to TRBJ1-2; 8 bases match TRBD1. V was pared by 6 bases and J by 1 base, with 16 bases of the junction left unmatched. The CDR3 contains 18 residues. Germline CDR1 MRHNA, CDR2 SNTAGT. The CDR3 nucleotides are TGTGCCAGCAGGGTAATCGGACAGGGAGGGATTTATAACTATGGCTACACCTTC. It translates to CASRVIGQGGIYNYGYTF.

This clone was counted once. The chain has TRBV10-3 and TRBJ2-7; TRBD1 might be the D (5 bases). Trimming pared 0 bases from V and 6 bases from J, leaving 15 bases between. The CDR3 has 15 residues. Germline V gene lookup returns CDR1 ENHRY and CDR2 SYGVKD. The CDR3 DNA follows: TGTGCCATCAGTGAGTCGAGTCAGGGCCCCCTCGAGCAGTACTTC. It specifies CAISESSQGPLEQYF.

This sequence joins TRBV15 and TRBJ2-2, with 8 bases aligning to TRBD1. Germline V gives CDR1 LNHNV, CDR2 YYDKDF (reference sequence). With 4 bases clipped from V and 7 bases from J, the junction kept 5 bases outside the gene matches. The CDR3 is made up of 14 amino acids. The CDR3 loop is CATSNRQGIGELFF. The CDR3 nucleotides read TGTGCCACCAGCAACCGACAGGGGATCGGGGAGCTGTTTTTT. Filled out from reference TRBV15 and TRBJ2-2, the complete variable domain reads DAMVIQNPRYQVTQFGKPVTLSCSQTLNHNVMYWYQQKSSQAPKLLFHYYDKDFNNEADTPDNFQSRRPNTSFCFLDIRSPGLGDTAMYLCATSNRQGIGELFFGEGSRLTVL.

The chain uses TRBV28 and TRBJ1-2; 11 bases line up with TRBD1. Trimming removed 6 bases from V and 7 bases from J; junction bases left unmatched: 7. This CDR3 is 14 amino acids long. Germline V gene data show CDR1 as MDHEN and CDR2 as SYDVKM. CDR3 nucleotides: TGTGCCAGCAGGACGGGACAGGGGGTCGGTGGCTACACCTTC. Protein sequence: CASRTGQGVGGYTF.

The chain employs TRBV27 and TRBJ2-7, with TRBD2 matching over 8 bases. The V gene end was trimmed by 3 bases and the J gene end by 2 bases; junction bases not matched to a gene: 6. The CDR3 contains 15 residues. CDR1 and CDR2 (germline): MNHEY, SMNVEV (reference sequence). The CDR3 protein is CASSFRLAGAYEQYF. The CDR3 bases are TGTGCCAGCAGTTTTAGGCTAGCGGGCGCCTACGAGCAGTACTTC.

CDR3 bases: TGCGCCAGCAGCAATAGCGGAACCTACGAGCAGTACTTC. It is translated as CASSNSGTYEQYF. V gene TRBV5-1 combines with J gene TRBJ2-7; D might be TRBD2 (6 bases). Per the germline V gene, CDR1 is SGHRS and CDR2 is YFSETQ. The CDR3 is 13 residues long. V was clipped by 4 bases and J by 2 bases, with 10 bases between them.

The chain links TRBV14 to TRBJ1-5; D remains ambiguous. The CDR3 extends over 13 amino acids. CDR1 SGHDN and CDR2 FVKESK come from the germline V gene. V was pared by 3 bases and J by 6 bases, with 9 bases between. CDR3 protein: CASSQDPGQPQHF. The CDR3 DNA reads TGTGCCAGCAGCCAGGATCCGGGTCAGCCCCAGCATTTT.

The V call is TRBV29-1, the J call TRBJ1-2; 7 positions agree with TRBD1. Germline CDR1 SQVTM, CDR2 ANQGSEA. This CDR3 contains 13 residues. V lost 7 bases, J lost 4 bases, and 9 bases stayed unmatched. CDR3 sequence reads: CSASGTVFYGYTF. The CDR3, as DNA: TGCAGCGCCTCCGGGACAGTTTTCTATGGCTACACCTTC.

The V gene is TRBV28, the J gene TRBJ1-4, with 10 bases fitting TRBD1. The CDR3 covers 14 residues. V dropped 5 bases and J dropped 7; count of bases not matched to a gene: 4. Germline CDR1 is MDHEN and CDR2 is SYDVKM. The DNA of the CDR3 is TGTGCCAGCAGTGCCGGGACAGGGGTTGAAAAACTGTTTTTT. This translates into CASSAGTGVEKLFF.

The chain couples TRBV5-1 to TRBJ2-3, with unresolved D. The germline V gene has CDR1 SGHRS and CDR2 YFSETQ. This CDR3 is built from 15 residues. Deletions cut 3 bases from V and 1 base from J, with 12 bases between. CDR3 region: CASSSSSGGTDTQYF. The CDR3 region has the DNA TGCGCCAGCAGCTCGTCATCGGGTGGCACAGATACGCAGTATTTT.

The rearrangement links TRBV5-8 to TRBJ2-5, with a tentative D call TRBD2 (5 bases). TRBJ2-7 matches the DNA end more closely, so the J call is doubtful. Germline CDR1 reads SGHTS; CDR2 reads YDEGEE. The CDR3 totals 15 residues. The CDR3 DNA reads TGTGCCAGCAGCTTCTCGGGTTGGGGAGCCTACGAGCAGTACTTC. Its protein is CASSFSGWGAYEQYF.

This chain uses TRBV10-3 with TRBJ2-1; the match to TRBD2 covers 8 bases. Per the germline V gene, CDR1 is ENHRY and CDR2 is SYGVKD. The V gene end was trimmed by 8 bases and the J gene end by 0 bases; junction bases not matched to a gene: 6. The CDR3 totals 15 residues. CDR3 sequence: CAIASGRSSYNEQFF. In nucleotides, the CDR3 is TGTGCCATCGCTAGCGGGCGGAGCTCCTACAATGAGCAGTTCTTC.

The chain carries TRBV7-9 and TRBJ1-5; TRBD1 aligns across 7 bases. V lost 6 bases, J lost 4 bases, and 9 bases stayed unmatched. This CDR3 is built from 15 residues. The germline V gene has CDR1 SEHNR and CDR2 FQNEAQ (reference sequence). The CDR3, as DNA: TGTGCCAGCAGTCTGACAGAGACAGGGAATCAGCCCCAGCATTTT. The encoded protein is CASSLTETGNQPQHF.

The V call is TRBV14, the J call TRBJ1-6, with D possibly being TRBD1 (5 bases). V was clipped by 0 bases and J by 7 bases, with 13 bases between them. The germline CDR1 and CDR2 sequences are SGHDN and FVKESK. This CDR3 comprises 16 residues. The CDR3 sequence is CASSQDLAGSNSPLHF. The CDR3 coding sequence is TGTGCCAGCAGCCAAGATCTGGCAGGGTCAAATTCACCCCTCCACTTT.

The genes are TRBV5-8 and TRBJ2-3; weak D call: TRBD2 (5 bases). CDR1 and CDR2 from the germline V gene are SGHTS and YDEGEE. The CDR3 spans 15 residues. With 0 bases removed from V and 6 bases from J, the gap between germline ends came to 14 bases. The CDR3 bases are TGTGCCAGCAGCTTGGCCACACGTAGCGTGGATACGCAGTATTTT. Protein: CASSLATRSVDTQYF.

In its sample, this clone was seen once. The J gene is TRBJ1-1, the V gene TRBV6-6; 9 nucleotides agree with TRBD1. The V gene end was trimmed by 2 bases and the J gene end by 2 bases; junction bases not matched to a gene: 3. The CDR3 sequence is 15 residues long. From germline, CDR1 is MNHNY and CDR2 SVGAGI (reference sequence). The CDR3 protein is CASSYVTGGNTEAFF. The CDR3 DNA follows: TGTGCCAGCAGTTACGTGACAGGGGGTAACACTGAAGCTTTCTTT.